Each of the 30 T cell receptor beta chains below was sequenced from the same sample in a study of blood T cell repertoires in COVID-19. Some clones are missing from TCRdb's copy, which holds only in-frame ones; the method was immunoSEQ multiplex PCR. Of around 130,000 clones listed, roughly 90% are singletons. The sequenced sample consisted of peripheral blood. The receptors come from a man aged 65 to 79 with active COVID-19.

This chain joins TRBV5-1 and TRBJ1-1, with TRBD1 matching 7 bases. The germline gives CDR1 SGHRS, CDR2 YFSETQ. This CDR3 is built from 16 residues. J was trimmed by 1 base and V by 0 bases; bases with no gene match: 6. The chain's CDR3 is CASSLGGTAKNTEAFF. The CDR3 bases are TGCGCCAGCAGCTTGGGAGGGACAGCTAAGAACACTGAAGCTTTCTTT.

The chain carries TRBV7-9 and TRBJ2-3; possibly TRBD2 for D (5 bases). Germline CDR1 is SEHNR and CDR2 is FQNEAQ (reference sequence). Trimming left V 5 bases short and J 1 base short, with 16 bases between. This CDR3 has 16 amino acids. The CDR3 reads CASSAPHGIRTDTQYF. DNA of the CDR3: TGTGCCAGCAGCGCCCCCCACGGGATCCGCACAGATACGCAGTATTTT. Full variable domain (missing parts from reference TRBV7-9 and TRBJ2-3): DTGVSQNPRHKITKRGQNVTFRCDPISEHNRLYWYRQTLGQGPEFLTYFQNEAQLEKSRLLSDRFSAERPKGSFSTLEIQRTEQGDSAMYLCASSAPHGIRTDTQYFGPGTRLTVL.

The gene calls are TRBV7-9 and TRBJ2-6, with 8 positions matching TRBD1. The J segment lost 0 bases and the V segment lost 4 bases, leaving 8 bases of the junction unmatched. Germline V gene sequence: CDR1 SEHNR, CDR2 FQNEAQ (reference sequence). The length of the CDR3 is 18 residues. CDR3 sequence reads: CASSYRDRSTSGANVLTF. CDR3 DNA: TGTGCCAGCAGCTACCGGGACAGGTCGACCTCTGGGGCCAACGTCCTGACTTTC.

The V and J genes are TRBV28 and TRBJ1-4; no definite D call. The CDR3 loop spans 13 amino acids. Between the trimmed V and J ends, which lost 8 bases and 10 bases, there was a span of 17 bases. Germline CDR1 reads MDHEN; CDR2 reads SYDVKM. In nucleotides, the CDR3 is TGTGCCAGCGCCCTAGTTTCTACCGTAAAACTGTTTTTT. It yields the protein CASALVSTVKLFF.

This clone occurred once. V is TRBV10-3 and J is TRBJ1-5; TRBD1 matches at 8 bases. This CDR3 is built from 16 residues. Trimming at V came to 0 bases and at J to 3 bases, leaving 4 bases not matched to a gene. From germline, CDR1 is ENHRY and CDR2 SYGVKD. Here the CDR3 DNA reads TGTGCCATCAGTGAGTCTACAGGGGGTAACAATCAGCCCCAGCATTTT. It is translated as CAISESTGGNNQPQHF.

The rearrangement uses TRBV4-2 and TRBJ2-7, with 11 bases fitting TRBD1. Germline CDR1 is LGHNA and CDR2 is YNFKEQ. J lost 6 bases, V lost 3 bases, and 4 bases had no gene match. This CDR3 has 14 residues. For the CDR3, the DNA is TGTGCCAGCAGCCAGGGACAGGGGGAACGCGAGCAGTACTTC. It yields the protein CASSQGQGEREQYF.

The V and J genes are TRBV27 and TRBJ1-6, with D unresolved. Per the germline V gene, CDR1 is MNHEY and CDR2 is SMNVEV (reference sequence). With 0 bases removed from V and 10 bases from J, the gap between germline ends came to 22 bases. The CDR3 has 18 amino acids. This CDR3 reads CASSLSPLRRGVESPLHF. CDR3 in DNA: TGTGCCAGCAGTTTATCGCCCCTTCGACGGGGAGTCGAGTCACCCCTCCACTTT.

The chain links TRBV30 to TRBJ2-4; D is perhaps TRBD2 (6 bases). Germline CDR1 reads GTSNPN; CDR2 reads SVGIG (reference sequence). Trimming took 7 bases from V and 5 from J, leaving 12 bases between them. The CDR3 loop spans 12 amino acids. For the CDR3, the DNA is TGTGCCTTTTCGGAGCGGGAAAACATTCAGTACTTC. Protein: CAFSERENIQYF.

The chain recombines TRBV11-1 with TRBJ1-2; TRBD1 agrees at 8 bases. V shed 4 bases and J 4 bases; nucleotides not matched to a gene: 5. Germline-derived CDR1 and CDR2 are SGHAT and FQDESV (reference sequence). The CDR3 spans 14 residues. For the CDR3, the DNA is TGTGCCAGCAGCTCGGCAGGGGGCAGCTATGGCTACACCTTC. This codes for CASSSAGGSYGYTF.

The chain employs TRBV9 and TRBJ2-7; 9 bases match TRBD1. V dropped 4 bases and J dropped 6; count of bases not matched to a gene: 11. This CDR3 is built from 15 residues. Germline CDR1 and CDR2: SGDLS and YYNGEE. The CDR3 sequence is CASSRDRVLVGEQYF. The DNA for the CDR3 is TGTGCCAGCAGCCGGGACAGGGTGTTGGTTGGCGAGCAGTACTTC.

This chain joins TRBV7-3 and TRBJ2-3, with D perhaps TRBD2 (6 bases). Germline values: CDR1 SGHTA, CDR2 FQGTGA. V shed 2 bases and J shed 4 bases, with 10 bases lying between them. The CDR3 runs 14 residues. In nucleotides, the CDR3 is TGTGCCAGCAGCTTAGGGGAGCGGGCAGATACGCAGTATTTT. It codes for CASSLGERADTQYF.

The rearrangement links TRBV2 to TRBJ2-1; 9 positions match TRBD2. V gave up 5 bases and J gave up 3 bases; unmatched junction bases: 5. In germline, CDR1 is SNHLY, CDR2 FYNNEI. The CDR3 sequence is 15 residues long. The CDR3 loop is CASSRASGNYNEQFF. The CDR3 coding sequence is TGTGCCAGCAGTCGTGCTAGCGGGAACTACAATGAGCAGTTCTTC.

The J gene is TRBJ2-7, the V gene TRBV6-4; TRBD1 might be the D (5 bases). V was trimmed by 3 bases and J by 3 bases, leaving 12 bases between them. Germline V gene lookup returns CDR1 MRHNA and CDR2 SNTAGT. CDR3 length equals 14 residues. The CDR3 sequence: CASSEQGGGYEQYF. In DNA form, the CDR3 reads TGTGCCAGCAGTGAGCAGGGTGGTGGCTACGAGCAGTACTTC.

The table lists this clone with a count of one. A junction end diverges from the germline sequence, so it may reflect a read error. V usage is TRBV29-1 and J usage is TRBJ2-7, with D perhaps matching TRBD1 (6 bases). The germline gives CDR1 SQVTM, CDR2 ANQGSEA. The CDR3 has 14 amino acids. The CDR3, as DNA: TGCAGCGTCGAAGCGACAGGACCCCCCTACGAGCAGTACTTC. Translated, it gives CSVEATGPPYEQYF.

The chain uses TRBV18 and TRBJ1-4; possible D gene TRBD1, 6 bases. With 2 bases removed from V and 4 bases from J, the gap between germline ends came to 11 bases. The germline V gene has CDR1 KGHSH and CDR2 LQKENI. This CDR3 is 15 amino acids long. The CDR3 reads CASSPSRGINEKLFF. CDR3 coding DNA: TGTGCCAGCTCACCATCCAGGGGTATTAATGAAAAACTGTTTTTT.

The CDR3 sequence is CASSTGPRPLDEQFF. In nucleotides, the CDR3 is TGTGCCAGCTCAACAGGACCGAGGCCCCTCGATGAGCAGTTCTTC. This chain connects TRBV18 to TRBJ2-1; tentatively, D is TRBD1 (5 bases). The CDR3 totals 15 residues. V lost 5 bases to trimming and J lost 8 bases, with 19 bases between them. Germline CDR1 reads KGHSH; CDR2 reads LQKENI.

The V call is TRBV30, the J call TRBJ1-2; weak D call: TRBD1 (6 bases). Trimming stripped 2 bases from V and 6 bases from J, with 13 bases between. The CDR3 is 13 residues long. From germline, CDR1 is GTSNPN and CDR2 SVGIG (reference sequence). The CDR3 DNA sequence: TGTGCCTGGAGTAGACAGGCCAGGGATGGCTACACCTTC. It specifies CAWSRQARDGYTF.

V gene TRBV19 combines with J gene TRBJ2-1; no definite D call. Germline CDR1 and CDR2: LNHDA and SQIVND (reference sequence). V was trimmed by 5 bases and J by 3 bases, leaving 8 bases between them. CDR3 length equals 13 residues. CDR3 in amino acids: CASSWSRYNEQFF. The CDR3 DNA sequence: TGTGCCAGTAGTTGGTCGCGCTACAATGAGCAGTTCTTC. Supplemented by reference TRBV19 and TRBJ2-1, the full variable domain reads DGGITQSPKYLFRKEGQNVTLSCEQNLNHDAMYWYRQDPGQGLRLIYYSQIVNDFQKGDIAEGYSVSREKKESFPLTVTSAQKNPTAFYLCASSWSRYNEQFFGPGTRLTVL.

The chain couples TRBV5-4 to TRBJ1-2; 8 nucleotides line up with TRBD1. V lost 0 bases, J lost 6 bases, and 10 bases stayed unmatched. Germline lookup yields CDR1 SGHNT and CDR2 YYREEE (reference sequence). This CDR3 has 16 amino acids. CDR3: CASSLGGTGRVDGYTF. The CDR3 bases are TGTGCCAGCAGCTTGGGGGGGACAGGAAGGGTCGATGGCTACACCTTC.

This clone is a singleton in its sample. The rearrangement links TRBV19 to TRBJ2-1, with TRBD2 matching over 9 bases. Germline trimming cut 1 base from V and 7 bases from J; bases unmatched to any gene: 8. The CDR3 contains 16 residues. Germline CDR1 and CDR2: LNHDA and SQIVND (reference sequence). The DNA for the CDR3 is TGTGCCAGTAGTATAGGAGGCGGGAGGGCCGGGAATGAGCAGTTCTTC. It specifies CASSIGGGRAGNEQFF.

The J gene is TRBJ2-3, the V gene TRBV29-1, with D possibly TRBD1 on 5 matching bases. The V gene lost 6 bases and the J gene lost 1 base, with 8 bases spanning the gap. Germline CDR1 SQVTM, CDR2 ANQGSEA. The CDR3 loop spans 12 amino acids. The CDR3, as DNA: TGCAGCGTCGACAGAGGCACAGATACGCAGTATTTT. It yields the protein CSVDRGTDTQYF.

This clone was detected a few times. The chain links TRBV7-3 to TRBJ2-1; TRBD2 agrees at 7 bases. The V and J ends lost 5 bases and 6 bases, in that order; junction bases with no gene match: 13. The CDR3 loop spans 16 amino acids. From germline, CDR1 is SGHTA and CDR2 FQGTGA. The CDR3 reads CASSLNQRGTLNEQFF. CDR3 sequence (DNA): TGTGCCAGCAGCCTGAATCAGCGGGGTACACTCAATGAGCAGTTCTTC. The full variable domain, with the rest looked up from reference TRBV7-3 and TRBJ2-1, is GAGVSQTPSNKVTEKGKYVELRCDPISGHTALYWYRQSLGQGPEFLIYFQGTGAADDSGLPNDRFFAVRPEGSVSTLKIQRTERGDSAVYLCASSLNQRGTLNEQFFGPGTRLTVL.

This chain links TRBV4-2 with TRBJ2-3; 10 nucleotides line up with TRBD2. Germline CDR1 reads LGHNA; CDR2 reads YNFKEQ. V trimming: 0 bases; J trimming: 0 bases; junction bases outside the gene matches: 6. The CDR3 loop spans 18 amino acids. CDR3 DNA: TGTGCCAGCAGCCAAGAAACTGCTAGCGGGGGTAGCACAGATACGCAGTATTTT. Translation gives CASSQETASGGSTDTQYF.

The J gene is TRBJ2-5, the V gene TRBV3-1 (or the pseudogene TRBV3-2), with D perhaps TRBD1 (5 bases). Germline V gene sequence: CDR1 LGHDT, CDR2 YNNKEL (reference sequence). The CDR3 is 16 residues long. With 4 bases removed from V and 4 bases from J, the gap between germline ends came to 19 bases. The CDR3 DNA follows: TGTGCCAGCAGCCGGGGCACGACGGCCATGGGAGAGACCCAGTACTTC. Encoded protein: CASSRGTTAMGETQYF.

The rearrangement uses TRBV7-9 and TRBJ2-4; 7 nucleotides match TRBD1. Germline V gene lookup returns CDR1 SEHNR and CDR2 FQNEAQ (reference sequence). This CDR3 region has 14 residues. The J segment lost 9 bases and the V segment lost 1 base, leaving 6 bases of the junction unmatched. The CDR3 DNA follows: TGTGCCAGCAGCTTAGTTAGGGGGCCGGTCATTCAGTACTTC. Translating gives CASSLVRGPVIQYF.

The chain recombines TRBV2 with TRBJ2-1; the match to TRBD2 covers 9 bases. The CDR3 is made up of 16 amino acids. After removal of 2 bases from V and 9 bases from J, the junction contained 11 bases not matched to a gene. CDR1 and CDR2 from the germline V gene are SNHLY and FYNNEI. As DNA, the CDR3 is TGTGCCAGCAGTGAAACTACTCGCGGGGGGGGTGGTGAGCAGTTCTTC. This encodes CASSETTRGGGGEQFF.

The chain uses TRBV2 and TRBJ1-1; D gene ambiguous. Germline CDR1 and CDR2: SNHLY and FYNNEI. V dropped 5 bases and J dropped 9 bases, with 19 bases sitting between them. This CDR3 comprises 14 residues. The CDR3 bases are TGTGCCAGCAGTACCCTGGGAGGTATAGGACAAGCTTTCTTT. Translating it yields CASSTLGGIGQAFF.

On this clone: Additional DNA sequences in this sample encode the identical CDR3. This chain links TRBV5-1 with TRBJ2-3; D is unresolved. The germline V gene encodes CDR1 SGHRS and CDR2 YFSETQ. The CDR3 is made up of 11 amino acids. Between the trimmed V and J ends, which lost 3 bases and 6 bases, there was a span of 5 bases. The CDR3, as DNA: TGCGCCAGCAGCTCGTTGGATACGCAGTATTTT. Amino acid sequence: CASSSLDTQYF.

The sample holds one count of this clone. The chain combines TRBV10-2 with TRBJ1-4; TRBD1 agrees at 9 bases. The CDR3 has 14 amino acids. The germline V gene has CDR1 WSHSY and CDR2 SAAADI. V lost 6 bases, J lost 8 bases, and 7 bases stayed unmatched. CDR3 nucleotide sequence: TGCGCCAGCAGAACGACAGGGGGATTGGAAAAACTGTTTTTT. It yields the protein CASRTTGGLEKLFF.

This chain joins TRBV6-5 and TRBJ2-7, with TRBD1 matching over 8 bases. The germline CDR1 and CDR2 sequences are MNHEY and SVGAGI. V trimming: 5 bases; J trimming: 6 bases; junction bases outside the gene matches: 6. The CDR3 runs to 13 residues. The CDR3 region is CASSNPRGLEQYF. The CDR3 DNA follows: TGTGCCAGCAGTAACCCCAGGGGGCTCGAGCAGTACTTC.